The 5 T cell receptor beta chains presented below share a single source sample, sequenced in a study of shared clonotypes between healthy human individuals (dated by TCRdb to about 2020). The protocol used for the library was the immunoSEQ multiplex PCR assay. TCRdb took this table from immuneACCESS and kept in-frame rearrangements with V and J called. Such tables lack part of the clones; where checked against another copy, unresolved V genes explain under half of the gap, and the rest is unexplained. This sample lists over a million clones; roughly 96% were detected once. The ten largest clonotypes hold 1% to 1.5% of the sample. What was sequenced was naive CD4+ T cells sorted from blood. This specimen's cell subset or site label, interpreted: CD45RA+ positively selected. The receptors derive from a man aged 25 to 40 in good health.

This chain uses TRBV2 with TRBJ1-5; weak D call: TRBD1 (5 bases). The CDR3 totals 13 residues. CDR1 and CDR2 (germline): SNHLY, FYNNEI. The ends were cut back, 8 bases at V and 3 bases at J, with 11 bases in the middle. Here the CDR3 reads CASRRDPNQPQHF. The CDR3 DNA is TGTGCCAGCCGCCGGGACCCCAATCAGCCCCAGCATTTT.

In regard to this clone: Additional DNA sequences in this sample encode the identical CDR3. CDR3 in DNA: TGCGCCAGCAGCCCAGGGACTATGAACACTGAAGCTTTCTTT. It specifies CASSPGTMNTEAFF. The rearrangement links TRBV5-1 to TRBJ1-1; D possibly corresponds to TRBD1 (5 bases). V lost 4 bases and J lost 0, with 10 bases in between. CDR1 SGHRS and CDR2 YFSETQ come from the germline V gene. CDR3 length equals 14 residues.

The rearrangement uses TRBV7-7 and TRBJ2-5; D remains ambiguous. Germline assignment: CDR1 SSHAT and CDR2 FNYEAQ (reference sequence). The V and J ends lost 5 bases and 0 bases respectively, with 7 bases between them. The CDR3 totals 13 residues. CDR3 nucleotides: TGTGCCAGCAGCCGGGCGTACCAAGAGACCCAGTACTTC. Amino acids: CASSRAYQETQYF.

CDR3 sequence: CASSVAARVALGTEAFF. The CDR3 bases are TGTGCCAGCAGCGTAGCGGCGCGGGTGGCGTTGGGCACTGAAGCTTTCTTT. The chain has TRBV9 and TRBJ1-1; D not certain. The CDR3 length is 17 residues. Germline V lookup: CDR1 SGDLS, CDR2 YYNGEE. V was shortened by 0 bases and J by 4 bases, with 19 bases between the two germline ends. The full variable domain, in which reference TRBV9 and TRBJ1-1 provide the parts outside the CDR3, is DSGVTQTPKHLITATGQRVTLRCSPRSGDLSVYWYQQSLDQGLQFLIQYYNGEERAKGNILERFSAQQFPDLHSELNLSSLELGDSALYFCASSVAARVALGTEAFFGQGTRLTVV.

For the CDR3, the DNA is TGTGCCAGCAGTGGGACCGGGACTCATACCTACGAGCAGTACTTC. Translated: CASSGTGTHTYEQYF. The V call is TRBV6-1, the J call TRBJ2-7; D may be TRBD2 (6 bases). The CDR3 is 15 amino acids. V was pared by 4 bases and J by 2 bases, with 15 bases between. Germline V gives CDR1 MNHNS, CDR2 SASEGT.